This T cell receptor beta chain was captured in a study of blood T cell repertoires in COVID-19. Across the whole study: In each case, the material was cDNA or gDNA derived from T cells, B-cell-depleted T cells, or PBMCs.

CDR3 length: 21 residues. In germline, CDR1 is WSHSY, CDR2 SAAADI. Trimming pared 1 base from V and 3 bases from J, leaving 28 bases between. Participant-given clinical history determined each cohort assignment. Under the authors' procedure: By means of reference gene primer amplification, nucleated cell counts were estimated. Sequencing used immunoSEQ multiplex PCR; TCRdb keeps in-frame clones, though not all of them. That table furnishes V, J and clone size, whereas the DNA furnished D and trimming. The sample lists about 190,000 clones; about 77% were seen once. The chain combines TRBV10-2 with TRBJ2-1; possibly TRBD2 for D (6 bases). Sequenced input: PBMCs or T cells enriched from blood (not recorded which). The origin of this receptor is a woman aged 45-65 years with acute COVID-19. This chain's CDR3 is CASSEYDEVPAQEEGYNEQFF. The CDR3 DNA reads TGCGCCAGCAGTGAGTACGACGAAGTCCCCGCACAGGAGGAGGGCTACAATGAGCAGTTCTTC.